The 6 T cell receptor beta chains below were found in one sample sequenced in a study of cytotoxic CD8 clonotypes in ibrutinib-treated CLL (dated by TCRdb to the early 2020s). The protocol used for the library was the immunoSEQ multiplex PCR assay. TCRdb carries this immuneACCESS record with in-frame sequences only. Its versions omit some clonotypes, under half of them owing to an unresolved V gene in the studies checked, with the rest unexplained. For this sample the table gives about 50,000 clones, of which about three fifths were detected only once. The ten largest clones take up around a quarter of the sample. The time point label corresponds to: 20 to 30 months on ibrutinib. Sequenced here: PBMCs, sampled after 24 months of ibrutinib treatment. The receptors derive from a human donor with chronic lymphocytic leukemia.

This chain joins TRBV11-3 and TRBJ2-3, with 14 bases aligning to TRBD2. The J segment lost 1 base and the V segment lost 5 bases, leaving 2 bases of the junction unmatched. CDR3 length equals 16 residues. Germline V CDR1 and CDR2: SGHNT, YENEEA. CDR3 sequence (DNA): TGTGCCAGCAGCAAGGGACTAGCGGGGGGCACAGATACGCAGTATTTT. Encoded protein: CASSKGLAGGTDTQYF.

This clone was seen only a few times. The chain is built from TRBV14 and TRBJ1-1; 11 bases are a match to TRBD1. Germline V CDR1 and CDR2: SGHDN, FVKESK. J was trimmed by 3 bases and V by 4 bases; bases with no gene match: 13. The CDR3 spans 18 residues. DNA of the CDR3: TGTGCCAGCAGCCCTAGGGGCGGGACAGGGGGGCGTCACACTGAAGCTTTCTTT. Protein sequence: CASSPRGGTGGRHTEAFF.

The chain has TRBV14 and TRBJ1-2, with 8 nucleotides matching TRBD1. The CDR3 covers 16 residues. The germline V gene encodes CDR1 SGHDN and CDR2 FVKESK. The trim removed 4 bases at V and 6 bases at J, leaving 13 bases unmatched. This chain's CDR3 is CASSRDQGAFGNGYTF. Here the CDR3 DNA reads TGTGCCAGCAGCCGGGACCAGGGGGCTTTCGGCAATGGCTACACCTTC. Combining the CDR3 with reference TRBV14 and TRBJ1-2 gives the whole variable domain EAGVTQFPSHSVIEKGQTVTLRCDPISGHDNLYWYRRVMGKEIKFLLHFVKESKQDESGMPNNRFLAERTGGTYSTLKVQPAELEDSGVYFCASSRDQGAFGNGYTFGSGTRLTVV.

The V and J genes are TRBV6-5 and TRBJ1-2; no firm D call. The germline V gene encodes CDR1 MNHEY and CDR2 SVGAGI. V shed 6 bases and J shed 2 bases, with 10 bases lying between them. The CDR3 is 13 residues long. CDR3 DNA sequence: TGTGCCAGCAGGCAAATGAGGAACTATGGCTACACCTTC. Protein product: CASRQMRNYGYTF.

This clone was counted only a few times. This rearrangement joins TRBV12-5 to TRBJ2-4, with a weak D call TRBD1 (7 bases). The V end lost 0 bases, the J end lost 8 bases, and 17 bases lay between the germline ends. CDR3 size: 16 residues. Germline CDR1 LGHNT, CDR2 FRNRAP. CDR3 bases: TGTGCTAGTGGTTTGGTACTTGGGCAGGGGGGAGACATTCAGTACTTC. This encodes CASGLVLGQGGDIQYF.

The rearrangement joins TRBV6-6 to TRBJ1-5; D gene unclear. There are 15 residues in the CDR3. V lost 3 bases and J lost 9, with 18 bases in between. Per the germline V gene, CDR1 is MNHNY and CDR2 is SVGAGI (reference sequence). Here the CDR3 reads CASSYSSTARGPQHF. Written as DNA, the CDR3 is TGTGCCAGCAGTTATAGTTCGACGGCCCGGGGGCCCCAGCATTTT.